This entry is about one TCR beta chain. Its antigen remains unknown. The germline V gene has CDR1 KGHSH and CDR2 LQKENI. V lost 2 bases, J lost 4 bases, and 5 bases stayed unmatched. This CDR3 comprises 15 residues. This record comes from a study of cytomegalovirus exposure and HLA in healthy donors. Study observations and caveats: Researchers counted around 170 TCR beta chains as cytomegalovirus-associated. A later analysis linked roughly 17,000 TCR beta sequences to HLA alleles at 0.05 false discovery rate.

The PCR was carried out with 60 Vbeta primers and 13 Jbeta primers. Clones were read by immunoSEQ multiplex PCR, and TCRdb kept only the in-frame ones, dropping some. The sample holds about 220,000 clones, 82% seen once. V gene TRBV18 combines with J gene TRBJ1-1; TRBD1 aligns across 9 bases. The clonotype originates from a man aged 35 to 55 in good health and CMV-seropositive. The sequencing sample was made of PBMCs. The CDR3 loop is CASSPGTGIGTEAFF. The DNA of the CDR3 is TGTGCCAGCTCACCAGGGACAGGGATTGGCACTGAAGCTTTCTTT.